This TCR beta chain originates from a study of patients and donors after allogeneic stem cell transplantation. The CDR3 consists of 12 residues. The germline V gene encodes CDR1 SQVTM and CDR2 ANQGSEA. V was pared by 6 bases and J by 3 bases, with 4 bases of the junction left unmatched. A few counts support this clonotype. TCRdb reprocessed the RT-PCR reads via MiXCR and lists one record per CDR3 protein. The sample contains about 40,000 distinct CDR3 sequences, 25% to 35% of which appear only once. V and J are TRBV29-1 and TRBJ2-7; 8 positions match TRBD1. This receptor was taken from a human donor who was either an allogeneic HSCT recipient or a stem cell or donor lymphocyte infusion donor (not recorded which). It is not recorded whose cells these are; they may come from a transplant donor. Sequenced input: blood, either unsorted or a sorted T cell fraction (not recorded which). The CDR3 nucleotides read TGCAGCGTGAGGACAGGGTACTACGAGCAGTACTTC. Its translation: CSVRTGYYEQYF.